This T cell receptor beta chain was identified in a study of T cell responses to AZD1222 COVID-19 vaccine. Assay used: immunoSEQ multiplex PCR; TCRdb lists only in-frame clones, some missing. Found here are 130,000 or so clones, roughly 93% of them singletons; the top ten hold less than 0.95%. This material consisted of peripheral blood, taken on day 0 of MenACWY control vaccination. The source of this sequence is an adult in good health.

CDR3 residues: CASSRRGGLSTDTQYF. The CDR3 DNA reads as TGTGCCAGCAGCCGGCGGGGGGGACTGAGCACAGATACGCAGTATTTT. The J gene is TRBJ2-3, the V gene TRBV7-9; 9 bases agree with TRBD2. Germline V gene data show CDR1 as SEHNR and CDR2 as FQNEAQ (reference sequence). The CDR3 is 16 residues long. The trim removed 5 bases at V and 0 bases at J, leaving 6 bases unmatched.